A selection of T cell receptor beta chains follows, all from one sample in a study of beta chain features in type 1 diabetes. Clones were read by immunoSEQ multiplex PCR, and TCRdb kept only the in-frame ones, dropping some. The table records 200,000 to 300,000 clones, about 70% of them present only once. The sequenced material came from naive CD4+ T cells from blood. These receptors were collected from a man aged 25-45 years in good health. Both conserved end residues are part of each CDR3. A D gene is named only where the DNA matches it firmly. Expanded clones are given a class, and other clones once, few, many or no size at all.

size: .
V: TRBV30
D: .
J: TRBJ2-1
CDR3: CAYQGGSSYNEQFF
DNA: TGTGCGTACCAAGGGGGAAGCTCCTACAATGAGCAGTTCTTC

size: .
V: TRBV9
D: TRBD1
J: TRBJ2-3
CDR3: CASSPWGQSTDTQYF
DNA: TGTGCCAGCAGCCCATGGGGACAGTCGACAGATACGCAGTATTTT

size: .
V: TRBV9
D: .
J: TRBJ2-7
CDR3: CASSVAEGSSSYEQYF
DNA: TGTGCCAGCAGCGTTGCCGAGGGGTCAAGCTCCTACGAGCAGTACTTC

size: .
V: TRBV5-1
D: .
J: TRBJ2-1
CDR3: CASSLAVSGIYEQFF
DNA: TGCGCCAGCAGCCTGGCGGTGTCGGGAATCTATGAGCAGTTCTTC

size: .
V: TRBV10-3
D: .
J: TRBJ1-4
CDR3: CASQGSWAEEKLFF
DNA: TGTGCCTCCCAGGGGAGTTGGGCGGAGGAAAAACTGTTTTTT

size: .
V: TRBV30
D: .
J: TRBJ2-5
CDR3: CAWSAQETQYF
DNA: TGTGCCTGGAGTGCACAAGAGACCCAGTACTTC

size: .
V: TRBV14
D: .
J: TRBJ2-5
CDR3: CASSQDWDQETQYF
DNA: TGTGCCAGCAGCCAAGACTGGGACCAAGAGACCCAGTACTTC

size: .
V: TRBV5-1
D: TRBD1
J: TRBJ2-7
CDR3: CASSPPGQPYEQYF
DNA: TGCGCCAGCAGCCCACCGGGACAGCCCTACGAGCAGTACTTC

size: .
V: TRBV4-3
D: .
J: TRBJ2-4
CDR3: CASSQSQGENIQYF
DNA: TGCGCCAGCAGCCAGAGTCAGGGTGAAAACATTCAGTACTTC

size: .
V: TRBV9
D: .
J: TRBJ1-3
CDR3: CASSAVQFGNTIYF
DNA: TGTGCCAGCAGCGCAGTTCAGTTCGGAAACACCATATATTTT

size: few
V: TRBV29-1
D: .
J: TRBJ1-2
CDR3: CSVEDQPDGYTF
DNA: TGCAGCGTTGAAGATCAGCCCGATGGCTACACCTTC

size: .
V: TRBV30
D: .
J: TRBJ1-2
CDR3: CAWSGGYGYTF
DNA: TGTGCCTGGAGTGGCGGATATGGCTACACCTTC

size: .
V: TRBV14
D: TRBD2
J: TRBJ2-7
CDR3: CASSHGLAGSEQYF
DNA: TGTGCCAGCAGCCACGGACTAGCGGGAAGCGAGCAGTACTTC

size: once
V: TRBV5-4
D: .
J: TRBJ2-3
CDR3: CASSSGGGSTDTQYF
DNA: TGTGCCAGTTCGTCAGGCGGGGGCTCCACAGATACGCAGTATTTT

size: .
V: TRBV20-1
D: .
J: TRBJ2-7
CDR3: CSASWGEQYF
DNA: TGCAGTGCCTCTTGGGGGGAGCAGTACTTC

size: .
V: TRBV29-1
D: TRBD2
J: TRBJ2-7
CDR3: CTNTGRGTSGGPNSYEQYF
DNA: TGCACGAACACCGGGAGAGGGACTAGCGGGGGCCCGAACTCCTACGAGCAGTACTTC

size: few
V: TRBV29-1
D: .
J: TRBJ1-5
CDR3: CSVRAREGQPQHF
DNA: TGCAGCGTTAGGGCCAGGGAGGGTCAGCCCCAGCATTTT

size: .
V: TRBV10-3
D: .
J: TRBJ2-3
CDR3: CAISEAASVRGTDTQYF
DNA: TGTGCCATCAGTGAGGCGGCTAGCGTTAGGGGCACAGATACGCAGTATTTT

size: few
V: TRBV7-2
D: TRBD2
J: TRBJ2-1
CDR3: CASSLAGFSYNEQFF
DNA: TGTGCCAGCTCCCTAGCGGGGTTCTCCTACAATGAGCAGTTCTTC